Shown below are 2 T cell receptor beta chains from a single sample sequenced in a study of T cell changes during pregnancy in multiple sclerosis. Sequencing was performed with immunoSEQ multiplex PCR; in TCRdb, only in-frame clones are kept and a portion is missing. The sample includes tens of thousands of clones, about 92% of them seen just once. Material: peripheral blood, obtained in the first trimester of pregnancy. These receptors were obtained from a female donor in good health, enrolled as a control in a pregnancy study.

The rearrangement uses TRBV2 and TRBJ2-1; 7 bases are a match to TRBD1. This CDR3 is 14 amino acids long. V gave up 1 base and J gave up 7 bases; unmatched junction bases: 4. The germline gives CDR1 SNHLY, CDR2 FYNNEI. CDR3 bases: TGTGCCAGCAGTGAAGAAGGGGGCCGGAATGAGCAGTTCTTC. Translated, it gives CASSEEGGRNEQFF.

The chain combines TRBV7-2 with TRBJ1-6; 7 bases agree with TRBD1. Germline assignment: CDR1 SGHTA and CDR2 FQGNSA. With 6 bases clipped from V and 7 bases from J, the junction kept 9 bases outside the gene matches. CDR3 length: 15 amino acids. The CDR3 loop is CASSLEGGRNSPLHF. The CDR3 DNA reads as TGTGCCAGCAGTTTGGAAGGGGGCCGCAATTCACCCCTCCACTTT. Filled out from reference TRBV7-2 and TRBJ1-6, the complete variable domain reads GAGVSQSPSNKVTEKGKDVELRCDPISGHTALYWYRQSLGQGLEFLIYFQGNSAPDKSGLPSDRFSAERTGGSVSTLTIQRTQQEDSAVYLCASSLEGGRNSPLHFGNGTRLTVT.